The present T cell receptor (beta chain) was sequenced within a study of identifying expanded T cells in peripheral blood. Broader study findings: About 1.2 clones differed between technical replicates, versus about 17 and 20 over time.

For this clone: Its target is unknown.

During the collection period, no donor immune events like infections were recorded. Per germline, CDR1 MNHNS and CDR2 SASEGT. CDR3 size: 15 residues. The V end was cut by 2 bases, the J end by 0 bases, with 10 bases between. TCRdb keeps only in-frame clones here, not all; method: immunoSEQ multiplex PCR. The table lists 120,000 or so clones, roughly 82% of them singletons. The TCR originated in a person between 18 and 75 years old in good health. What was sequenced was blood. The J gene is TRBJ1-1, the V gene TRBV6-1; D is undetermined. The CDR3: CASSEQREVNTEAFF. The CDR3 DNA follows: TGTGCCAGCAGTGAACAGAGAGAGGTGAACACTGAAGCTTTCTTT.